Shown below are 20 T cell receptor beta chains from a single sample sequenced in a study of vaccination and CD4 T cells after COVID-19. Sequenced with the Oncomine TCR Beta short-read assay was DNA taken from cultured CD4+ T cells. TCRdb independently ran MiXCR on the PCR reads; one entry per CDR3 protein. The sample lists 15,000 to 20,000 distinct CDR3 sequences; around 66% were seen once. These receptors have no identified antigens. The treatment is: roughly 11-day PBMC culture with coronavirus spike peptide pools or control peptides (ViraFEST assay). The specimen was CD4+ T cells from blood, cultured in vitro. These receptor sequences come from a human donor who had recovered from COVID-19.

The chain recombines TRBV6-2 or TRBV6-3 with TRBJ2-4; 7 nucleotides align to TRBD2. J was trimmed by 8 bases and V by 2 bases; bases with no gene match: 6. The CDR3 consists of 14 residues. Germline-derived CDR1 and CDR2 are MNHEY and SVGEGT. The DNA for the CDR3 is TGTGCCAGCAGTTACGGACGCCGGGGGGACATTCAGTACTTC. The encoded protein is CASSYGRRGDIQYF.

The count of this clonotype is one. The CDR3 protein is CASSSRGYNEQFF. As DNA, the CDR3 is TGCGCCAGCAGCTCCCGGGGGTACAATGAGCAGTTCTTC. J is TRBJ2-1 and V is TRBV5-1; D might be TRBD2 (6 bases). Germline loops: CDR1 SGHRS, CDR2 YFSETQ. The V and J ends lost 3 bases and 4 bases respectively, with 8 bases between them. The CDR3 runs to 13 residues.

The V gene is TRBV20-1, the J gene TRBJ2-5, with a weak D call TRBD2 (5 bases). Trimming took off 2 bases at V and 7 bases at J, with 8 bases between the two ends. The CDR3 is 11 residues long. The V gene's germline CDR1 is DFQATT and CDR2 SNEGSKA (reference sequence). The CDR3 coding sequence is TGCAGTGCTAGACAGGAGGCGACCCAGTACTTC. Translating it yields CSARQEATQYF.

This clonotype was seen more than once but under ten times. The CDR3 loop is CSAREPQGAQSYGYTF. For the CDR3, the DNA is TGCAGTGCTAGGGAACCCCAGGGGGCTCAGAGCTATGGCTACACCTTC. The chain recombines TRBV20-1 with TRBJ1-2, with 8 bases fitting TRBD1. V dropped 3 bases and J dropped 4; count of bases not matched to a gene: 13. This CDR3 has 16 residues. Germline assignment: CDR1 DFQATT and CDR2 SNEGSKA (reference sequence).

This clonotype appeared once. The V gene is TRBV19, the J gene TRBJ2-5, with 7 bases matching TRBD1. From germline, CDR1 is LNHDA and CDR2 SQIVND (reference sequence). The J segment lost 1 base and the V segment lost 6 bases, leaving 5 bases of the junction unmatched. The CDR3 loop spans 14 amino acids. The CDR3 reads CASSLGQTQETQYF. In DNA, the CDR3 is TGTGCCAGTAGCTTGGGACAGACCCAAGAGACCCAGTACTTC.

This clonotype was seen a few times. This chain uses TRBV7-6 with TRBJ1-1; no definite D call. Germline assignment: CDR1 SGHVS and CDR2 FNYEAQ. This CDR3 contains 13 residues. The V gene lost 6 bases and the J gene lost 7 bases, with 15 bases spanning the gap. CDR3 in amino acids: CASSRVSSGEAFF. The CDR3 DNA sequence: TGTGCCAGCAGTCGGGTATCATCAGGTGAAGCTTTCTTT.

V gene TRBV7-3 combines with J gene TRBJ2-7; TRBD1 aligns across 8 bases. This CDR3 comprises 15 residues. Germline V gives CDR1 SGHTA, CDR2 FQGTGA. The V segment lost 5 bases and the J segment 3 bases; nucleotides outside the gene matches: 9. CDR3 sequence (DNA): TGTGCCAGCAGCCCCACCGGGACAGGAATCTACGAGCAGTACTTC. Translating it yields CASSPTGTGIYEQYF.

The V and J genes are TRBV7-9 and TRBJ1-5; 8 nucleotides agree with TRBD1. Per germline, CDR1 SEHNR and CDR2 FQNEAQ (reference sequence). The length of the CDR3 is 18 residues. The junction had 14 bases not matched to a gene; V was cut back by 1 base and J by 6 bases. CDR3 protein: CASSLGRGTGGRSQPQHF. The CDR3 region has the DNA TGTGCCAGCAGCTTAGGCCGGGGTACAGGGGGTCGGAGTCAGCCCCAGCATTTT.

V usage is TRBV5-1 and J usage is TRBJ1-1, with a weak D call TRBD1 (6 bases). V gave up 0 bases and J gave up 4 bases, with 16 bases separating them. This CDR3 is built from 16 residues. CDR1 and CDR2 (germline): SGHRS, YFSETQ. CDR3 sequence: CASSLALGGRGTEAFF. The CDR3 DNA reads as TGCGCCAGCAGCTTGGCCCTCGGGGGGCGAGGCACTGAAGCTTTCTTT.

The genes are TRBV19 and TRBJ2-7; 7 nucleotides agree with TRBD1. The CDR3 runs 17 residues. Germline V lookup: CDR1 LNHDA, CDR2 SQIVND (reference sequence). The J segment lost 2 bases and the V segment lost 5 bases, leaving 15 bases of the junction unmatched. The CDR3 loop reads CASSRQGGPSLAYEQYF. Here the CDR3 DNA reads TGTGCCAGTAGTCGACAGGGCGGCCCAAGTCTCGCCTACGAGCAGTACTTC. Supplemented by reference TRBV19 and TRBJ2-7, the full variable domain reads DGGITQSPKYLFRKEGQNVTLSCEQNLNHDAMYWYRQDPGQGLRLIYYSQIVNDFQKGDIAEGYSVSREKKESFPLTVTSAQKNPTAFYLCASSRQGGPSLAYEQYFGPGTRLTVT.

The V gene is TRBV12-3 or TRBV12-4, the J gene TRBJ2-3; 10 nucleotides match TRBD2. There are 14 residues in the CDR3. The V and J ends lost 8 bases and 5 bases, in that order; junction bases with no gene match: 7. The CDR3 reads CASRIAGGRDTQYF. The CDR3 coding sequence is TGTGCCAGCCGAATAGCGGGAGGCCGAGATACGCAGTATTTT.

This clonotype has more than one count but fewer than ten. The chain links TRBV12-3 or TRBV12-4 to TRBJ1-5; D is ambiguous. V gave up 6 bases and J gave up 3 bases, with 6 bases separating them. This CDR3 region has 12 residues. The CDR3 spells CASSKDNQPQHF. In nucleotides, the CDR3 is TGTGCCAGCAGCAAAGACAATCAGCCCCAGCATTTT.

CDR3 nucleotides: TGTGCCAGCAGCAAAGAGGCAGTTAGCAATCAGCCCCAGCATTTT. Translated: CASSKEAVSNQPQHF. The V call is TRBV2, the J call TRBJ1-5; D remains ambiguous. The CDR3 covers 15 residues. V was cut by 6 bases and J by 0 bases, with 12 bases left in between. Germline CDR1 reads SNHLY; CDR2 reads FYNNEI.

This rearrangement joins TRBV5-5 to TRBJ1-2, with TRBD1 as a possible D gene (5 bases). Trimming pared 2 bases from V and 4 bases from J, leaving 21 bases between. This CDR3 region has 17 residues. Germline CDR1 and CDR2: SGHKS and YYEKEE (reference sequence). The CDR3 sequence is CASSLQPTPDGGYGYTF. DNA of the CDR3: TGTGCCAGCAGCTTACAGCCGACGCCCGACGGGGGCTATGGCTACACCTTC.

This clonotype was seen once. The V call is TRBV28, the J call TRBJ1-5; 10 bases match TRBD1. Trimming cost V 5 bases and J 6 bases; bases outside gene matches: 4. Germline values: CDR1 MDHEN, CDR2 SYDVKM. The length of the CDR3 is 14 residues. The CDR3 reads CASSLRDRGQPQHF. CDR3 DNA: TGTGCCAGCAGTCTCCGGGACAGGGGTCAGCCCCAGCATTTT. Full variable domain (missing parts from reference TRBV28 and TRBJ1-5): DVKVTQSSRYLVKRTGEKVFLECVQDMDHENMFWYRQDPGLGLRLIYFSYDVKMKEKGDIPEGYSVSREKKERFSLILESASTNQTSMYLCASSLRDRGQPQHFGDGTRLSIL.

This clonotype occurred a few times. This chain joins TRBV27 and TRBJ1-1; 8 bases align to TRBD1. The germline CDR1 and CDR2 sequences are MNHEY and SMNVEV (reference sequence). Trimming cost V 3 bases and J 1 base; bases outside gene matches: 10. This CDR3 spans 17 amino acids. The CDR3 loop reads CASSFRSTGGGNTEAFF. The CDR3, as DNA: TGTGCCAGCAGTTTTCGATCCACAGGGGGAGGGAACACTGAAGCTTTCTTT.

The V call is TRBV7-2, the J call TRBJ2-3; 10 bases map to TRBD2. CDR3 length equals 15 residues. V was clipped by 4 bases and J by 2 bases; unmatched bases: 3. Germline-derived CDR1 and CDR2 are SGHTA and FQGNSA. The CDR3 spells CASSSSGRVTDTQYF. The DNA for the CDR3 is TGTGCCAGCAGCTCGAGCGGGAGGGTCACAGATACGCAGTATTTT.

The CDR3 DNA is TGTGCCAGCAGCATAGCGGGAGGGCGCGGCGGAGACCAGTACTTC. Its protein product is CASSIAGGRGGDQYF. J is TRBJ2-5 and V is TRBV12-3 or TRBV12-4; 11 nucleotides agree with TRBD2. This CDR3 spans 15 amino acids. Unmatched junction bases numbered 13, after V lost 6 bases and J lost 10 bases.

This clonotype showed up just a few times. J is TRBJ2-7 and V is TRBV7-8; D uncertain. The germline gives CDR1 SGHVS, CDR2 FQNEAQ. The CDR3 runs to 14 residues. Deletions cut 1 base from V and 2 bases from J, with 9 bases between. CDR3 nucleotides: TGTGCCAGCAGCTTAGGGCGGTCAACCTACGAGCAGTACTTC. This gives the protein CASSLGRSTYEQYF.

The chain employs TRBV20-1 and TRBJ1-1; D gene uncertain. V lost 2 bases to trimming and J lost 3 bases, with 7 bases between them. Germline CDR1 and CDR2: DFQATT and SNEGSKA (reference sequence). The CDR3 length is 12 residues. The CDR3 loop reads CSARYRYTEAFF. The DNA of the CDR3 is TGCAGTGCTAGATATCGATACACTGAAGCTTTCTTT.